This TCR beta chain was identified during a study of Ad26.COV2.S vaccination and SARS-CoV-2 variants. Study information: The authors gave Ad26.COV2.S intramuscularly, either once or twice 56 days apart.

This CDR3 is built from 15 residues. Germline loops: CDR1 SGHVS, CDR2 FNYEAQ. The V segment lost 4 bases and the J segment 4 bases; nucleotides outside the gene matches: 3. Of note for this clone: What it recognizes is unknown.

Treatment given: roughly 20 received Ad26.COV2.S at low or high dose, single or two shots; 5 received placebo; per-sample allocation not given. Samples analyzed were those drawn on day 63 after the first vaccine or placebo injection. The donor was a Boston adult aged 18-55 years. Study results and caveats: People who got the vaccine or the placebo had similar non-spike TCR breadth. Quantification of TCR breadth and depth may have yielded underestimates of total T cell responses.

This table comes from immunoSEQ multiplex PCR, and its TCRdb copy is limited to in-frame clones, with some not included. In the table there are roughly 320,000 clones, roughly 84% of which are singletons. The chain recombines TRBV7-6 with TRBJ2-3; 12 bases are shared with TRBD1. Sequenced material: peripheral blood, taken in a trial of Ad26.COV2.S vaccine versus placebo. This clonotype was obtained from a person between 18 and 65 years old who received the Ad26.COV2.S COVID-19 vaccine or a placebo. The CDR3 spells CASSSGQGASDTQYF. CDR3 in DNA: TGTGCCAGCAGCTCGGGACAGGGGGCTTCAGATACGCAGTATTTT.